The rows below give T cell receptor beta chains drawn from one sample of a study of shared clonotypes between healthy human individuals. Here immunoSEQ multiplex PCR was the method, and the copy in TCRdb shows in-frame clones only, minus some. The table lists around 2,100,000 clones, about 95% of them singletons. Sequenced material: naive CD8+ T cells sorted from blood. The origin of the receptors is a young man in good health. CDR3s include the opening cysteine and the closing phenylalanine or tryptophan. Fields, in order: CDR3 protein, CDR3 DNA, J gene, V gene, D gene, clone size. D genes are given only for firm matches. Size values are once, few and many counts, or a class for expanded clones, and some rows have none.

CDR3aa: CASSARTSSGANVLTF
CDR3nt: TGTGCCAGCAGTGCCCGGACTAGCTCTGGGGCCAACGTCCTGACTTTC
j_gene: TRBJ2-6
v_gene: TRBV25-1
d_gene: TRBD2
abundance: .

CDR3aa: CASSETPSGGISYEQYF
CDR3nt: TGTGCCAGCAGTGAAACGCCTAGCGGGGGGATCTCCTACGAGCAGTACTTC
j_gene: TRBJ2-7
v_gene: TRBV2
d_gene: TRBD2
abundance: once

CDR3aa: CASSLGPPARENYEQYF
CDR3nt: TGTGCCAGCAGCTTAGGGCCCCCGGCCAGGGAAAACTACGAGCAGTACTTC
j_gene: TRBJ2-7
v_gene: TRBV13
d_gene: .
abundance: .

CDR3aa: CASRGDTVYEQYF
CDR3nt: TGCGCCAGCAGGGGGGACACGGTTTACGAGCAGTACTTC
j_gene: TRBJ2-7
v_gene: TRBV10-2
d_gene: .
abundance: .

CDR3aa: CASSYGYGYTF
CDR3nt: TGCGCCAGCAGCTATGGCTATGGCTACACCTTC
j_gene: TRBJ1-2
v_gene: TRBV5-1
d_gene: .
abundance: few

CDR3aa: CASSFSWGTGELFF
CDR3nt: TGTGCCAGCAGCTTTAGTTGGGGCACCGGGGAGCTGTTTTTT
j_gene: TRBJ2-2
v_gene: TRBV5-4
d_gene: .
abundance: .

CDR3aa: CASSLGYVDEAFF
CDR3nt: TGTGCCAGCAGCTTGGGGTATGTGGATGAAGCTTTCTTT
j_gene: TRBJ1-1
v_gene: TRBV5-4
d_gene: .
abundance: few

CDR3aa: CASSVTGDSNQPQHF
CDR3nt: TGTGCCAGCAGTGTAACAGGGGATAGCAATCAGCCCCAGCATTTT
j_gene: TRBJ1-5
v_gene: TRBV9
d_gene: TRBD1
abundance: .

CDR3aa: CASNLAGGNTGELFF
CDR3nt: TGTGCCAGCAACCTAGCGGGGGGGAACACCGGGGAGCTGTTTTTT
j_gene: TRBJ2-2
v_gene: TRBV13
d_gene: TRBD2
abundance: .

CDR3aa: CASSLDAEKLFF
CDR3nt: TGTGCCAGCAGCTTAGACGCTGAAAAACTGTTTTTT
j_gene: TRBJ1-4
v_gene: TRBV7-9
d_gene: .
abundance: .